This T cell receptor (beta chain) was recorded in a study of blood T cell repertoires in COVID-19. Study-wide background: PBMCs, B-cell-depleted T cells, or T cells were the source of the cDNA or gDNA that made up the material.

Per the original methods: The assay estimated nucleated cells by amplifying reference gene primers. Produced via immunoSEQ multiplex PCR; TCRdb's table is partial and in-frame only. The V and J calls and the clone size are those of that table, but D and trimming were determined from the DNA. The data contain approximately 480,000 clones, 87% of them singletons. In assigning cohorts, the study relied on participant-reported clinical history. Cohort 3 donors counted as recovered after two negative PCRs, clearance, or resolved symptoms. The CDR3 length is 12 residues. Trimming removed 3 bases from V and 3 bases from J, with 5 bases in between.

The clonotype originates from a young woman who had recovered from COVID-19. Sample: PBMCs or T cells enriched from blood (not recorded which). The chain has TRBV12-3 or TRBV12-4 and TRBJ1-2; D uncertain. CDR3 in amino acids: CASSFSDYGYTF. The CDR3 DNA reads as TGTGCCAGCAGTTTCAGCGACTATGGCTACACCTTC.